This passage covers 9 T cell receptor beta chains from one sample sequenced in a study of blood T cell repertoires in COVID-19. TCRdb's table, derived via immunoSEQ multiplex PCR, lists solely in-frame clones and lacks some. The sample records 200,000 to 300,000 clones, about four fifths being singletons. Sequenced input: peripheral blood. These receptors were obtained from an elderly woman with acute or convalescent COVID-19.

CDR3 amino acids: CASSHTSGGAWDTQYF. CDR3 DNA sequence: TGCGCCAGCAGCCACACTAGCGGGGGGGCCTGGGATACGCAGTATTTT. The chain has TRBV5-1 and TRBJ2-3; 13 bases line up with TRBD2. J was trimmed by 6 bases and V by 4 bases; bases with no gene match: 8. Germline assignment: CDR1 SGHRS and CDR2 YFSETQ. The CDR3 is 16 residues long.

The rearrangement links TRBV10-1 to TRBJ2-3, with D unclear. V was shortened by 4 bases and J by 2 bases, with 4 bases between the two germline ends. The germline CDR1 and CDR2 sequences are WNHNN and SYGVQD (reference sequence). This CDR3 comprises 12 residues. The CDR3 DNA is TGCGCCAGCAGTGGGCCCACAGATACGCAGTATTTT. This codes for CASSGPTDTQYF.

This clone was found a few times. The gene calls are TRBV5-5 and TRBJ2-7; TRBD1 aligns across 7 bases. V shed 4 bases and J 6 bases; nucleotides not matched to a gene: 7. The CDR3 is 13 residues long. CDR1 and CDR2 from the germline V gene are SGHKS and YYEKEE (reference sequence). In DNA form, the CDR3 reads TGTGCCAGCAGCCCGACAGGGCTTAGCGAGCAGTACTTC. This sequence encodes CASSPTGLSEQYF.

This clone turned up a few times. CDR3 sequence reads: CASSRLGARWPQHF. The CDR3 bases are TGTGCCAGCAGCCGACTGGGGGCTCGGTGGCCCCAGCATTTT. This sequence joins TRBV2 and TRBJ1-5; D is perhaps TRBD1 (6 bases). Trimming removed 6 bases at V and 9 bases at J, with 18 bases between. The germline V gene encodes CDR1 SNHLY and CDR2 FYNNEI. The CDR3 sequence is 14 residues long.

The rearrangement joins TRBV2 to TRBJ1-1; D remains ambiguous. This CDR3 comprises 14 residues. Germline CDR1 is SNHLY and CDR2 is FYNNEI. V was clipped by 4 bases and J by 0 bases, with 9 bases between them. Here the CDR3 reads CASSGGPMNTEAFF. The CDR3 DNA reads as TGTGCCAGCAGTGGAGGGCCGATGAACACTGAAGCTTTCTTT. Variable domain in full (rest from reference TRBV2 and TRBJ1-1): EPEVTQTPSHQVTQMGQEVILRCVPISNHLYFYWYRQILGQKVEFLVSFYNNEISEKSEIFDDQFSVERPDGSNFTLKIRSTKLEDSAMYFCASSGGPMNTEAFFGQGTRLTVV.

The chain carries TRBV28 and TRBJ1-2; a weak D match, TRBD1 (5 bases). Germline V gene data show CDR1 as MDHEN and CDR2 as SYDVKM. The CDR3 spans 14 residues. The germline V and J ends were trimmed by 2 bases and 2 bases, with 9 bases remaining between them. CDR3 residues: CASSLGQINYGYTF. The CDR3 nucleotides read TGTGCCAGCAGTTTAGGACAAATCAACTATGGCTACACCTTC.

The rearrangement uses TRBV5-1 and TRBJ1-2; 10 positions match TRBD1. The CDR3 length is 14 residues. Germline CDR1 and CDR2: SGHRS and YFSETQ. Trimming at V came to 3 bases and at J to 6 bases, leaving 5 bases not matched to a gene. DNA for the CDR3: TGCGCCAGCAGCTCCGGGACAGGGGAGCATGGCTACACCTTC. It is translated as CASSSGTGEHGYTF.

This clone has a single count. The DNA of the CDR3 is TGTGCCAGCAGCCGTTCGGCGGGGATCACAGATACGCAGTATTTT. Amino acid sequence: CASSRSAGITDTQYF. The rearrangement uses TRBV9 and TRBJ2-3; D possibly corresponds to TRBD2 (6 bases). The V gene lost 4 bases and the J gene lost 2 bases, with 14 bases spanning the gap. The CDR3 consists of 15 residues. CDR1 is SGDLS and CDR2 is YYNGEE in the germline V gene.

The chain uses TRBV5-1 and TRBJ2-2; TRBD1 agrees at 8 bases. The length of the CDR3 is 13 residues. Germline V gives CDR1 SGHRS, CDR2 YFSETQ. After removal of 7 bases from V and 6 bases from J, the junction contained 5 bases not matched to a gene. As DNA, the CDR3 is TGCGCCAGCTCGGACAGGGCTCCCGGGGAGCTGTTTTTT. This encodes CASSDRAPGELFF. Filled out from reference TRBV5-1 and TRBJ2-2, the complete variable domain reads KAGVTQTPRYLIKTRGQQVTLSCSPISGHRSVSWYQQTPGQGLQFLFEYFSETQRNKGNFPGRFSGRQFSNSRSEMNVSTLELGDSALYLCASSDRAPGELFFGEGSRLTVL.